These T cell receptor beta chains were read from a single sample in a study of T cell changes during pregnancy in multiple sclerosis. Assay used: immunoSEQ multiplex PCR; TCRdb lists only in-frame clones, some missing. This sample has roughly 38,000 clones; around nine tenths occur once, and the top ten carry roughly 0.66%. The sample was CD4+ T cells from peripheral blood mononuclear cells, taken in the second trimester of pregnancy. The receptors were gathered from a female donor in good health, enrolled as a control in a pregnancy study. Both conserved end residues are part of each CDR3. D genes are given only for firm matches. Not all rows give a size; the values are once, few, many and, for expanded clones, a class.

NA,NA,TRBV10-3,TRBJ1-4,TGTGCCATCAGACAGGCCCCAACCTCCGGGGGAAAACTGTTTTTT,CAIRQAPTSGGKLFF
NA,NA,TRBV14,TRBJ1-1,TGTGCCAGCAGCTACAGGAGTGAAGCTTTCTTT,CASSYRSEAFF
NA,NA,TRBV19,TRBJ1-4,TGTGCCAGTAGTATTAGGACAGCTAATGAAAAACTGTTTTTT,CASSIRTANEKLFF
once,NA,TRBV5-1,TRBJ1-1,TGCGCCAGCGCACAGGGATCAACCTTGAACACTGAAGCTTTCTTT,CASAQGSTLNTEAFF
NA,TRBD1,TRBV5-1,TRBJ1-3,TGCGCCAGCAGCCCCGACAGGGTTGGGAGAAACACCATATATTTT,CASSPDRVGRNTIYF
NA,NA,TRBV6-1,TRBJ2-7,TGTGCCAGCAGCGAAACAGCCTACCTCGGCTTC,CASSETAYLGF
NA,NA,TRBV6-5,TRBJ2-2,TGTGCCAGCAGTTACAATGGGGGGGCAGAAACCGGGGAGCTGTTTTTT,CASSYNGGAETGELFF
once,NA,TRBV18,TRBJ1-2,TGTGCCAGCTCACCGCAGGAGGCTAACTATGGCTACACCTTC,CASSPQEANYGYTF
NA,NA,TRBV19,TRBJ2-3,TGTGCCAGTCGTACCAGGGGCGTTAGCACAGATACGCAGTATTTT,CASRTRGVSTDTQYF
NA,TRBD1,TRBV18,TRBJ1-4,TGTGCCAGCTCACCAGGGACAGGGGCGAATGAAAAACTGTTTTTT,CASSPGTGANEKLFF
NA,NA,TRBV30,TRBJ1-1,TGTGCCTGGACGCGCCAGAACACTGAAGCTTTCTTT,CAWTRQNTEAFF
NA,NA,TRBV6-4,TRBJ1-1,TGTGCCAGCGGGCCTCTCTACACTGAAGCTTTCTTT,CASGPLYTEAFF
NA,TRBD1,TRBV7-9,TRBJ1-1,TGTGCCAGCAGCTTTGGGACAGATGGCACTGAAGCTTTCTTT,CASSFGTDGTEAFF
NA,TRBD2,TRBV6-1,TRBJ2-7,TGTGCCAGCAGCATGAGCGGGGTTCCCTACGAGCAGTACTTC,CASSMSGVPYEQYF
once,TRBD1,TRBV28,TRBJ1-6,TGTGCCAGCAGGTCCAGGACAGGGGTCTATAATTCACCCCTCCACTTT,CASRSRTGVYNSPLHF
NA,NA,TRBV11-2,TRBJ1-1,TGTGCCAGCAGCTTACTGACAGTACTGAACACTGAAGCTTTCTTT,CASSLLTVLNTEAFF
NA,NA,TRBV2,TRBJ1-3,TGTGCCAGCAGTCAGGGAGGAAACACCATATATTTT,CASSQGGNTIYF
NA,TRBD1,TRBV10-3,TRBJ1-4,TGTGCCATCTCACCACGACAGGGAGGAGAAAAACTGTTTTTT,CAISPRQGGEKLFF
NA,NA,TRBV7-6,TRBJ1-3,TGTGCCAGCAGCTTAGTGGGCCTGGGAGAATCGGGAAACACCATATATTTT,CASSLVGLGESGNTIYF
NA,TRBD1,TRBV2,TRBJ2-5,TGTGCCAGCAGGCCAGGGACAGGGAAATGGGAGACCCAGTACTTC,CASRPGTGKWETQYF
NA,TRBD1,TRBV6-1,TRBJ1-3,TGTGCCACCGGGACAGGGACTGGAAACACCATATATTTT,CATGTGTGNTIYF
once,TRBD2,TRBV5-6,TRBJ2-5,TGTGCCAGCAGCACGACTAGCGGGGTGACCCAGTACTTC,CASSTTSGVTQYF
NA,NA,TRBV9,TRBJ2-5,TGTGCCAGCAGCTCCGGAGCCCGCTATAGTGGGCAAGAGACCCAGTACTTC,CASSSGARYSGQETQYF
NA,NA,TRBV9,TRBJ1-1,TGTGCCAGCAGCGTAGGAGCAGGGATTGGGTTGAACACTGAAGCTTTCTTT,CASSVGAGIGLNTEAFF
NA,TRBD1,TRBV5-1,TRBJ1-6,TGCGCCAGCAGCTTAAGGCCCCCGACAGGGCGGTTAAATTCACCCCTCCACTTT,CASSLRPPTGRLNSPLHF
NA,NA,TRBV30,TRBJ1-3,TGTGCTCGCGGAACAGGGTTATTGTATGGAAACACCATATATTTT,CARGTGLLYGNTIYF
NA,NA,TRBV21-1,TRBJ2-7,TGTGCCAGCGGCGATAGCGGGGTCCTCTCCTACGAGCAGTACTTC,CASGDSGVLSYEQYF
NA,TRBD1,TRBV6-5,TRBJ1-2,TGTGCCAGCAGGCCAACAGGGGGGGCGAACTATGGCTACACCTTC,CASRPTGGANYGYTF
NA,TRBD2,TRBV7-9,TRBJ2-1,TGTGCCAGCAGCATGGGGCCGACTAGCGGGGGCAATGAGCAGTTCTTC,CASSMGPTSGGNEQFF
NA,NA,TRBV19,TRBJ1-2,TGTGCCAGTAGTATAGGGGGCCGAGCTAACTATGGCTACACCTTC,CASSIGGRANYGYTF
once,NA,TRBV7-8,TRBJ1-1,TGTGCCAGCAGCTTAGCGGGGGCCGAAGCTTTCTTT,CASSLAGAEAFF
NA,NA,TRBV30,TRBJ2-7,TGTGCCTGGAGTAAAGGTTCTGGAGTCTACGAGCAGTACTTC,CAWSKGSGVYEQYF
NA,NA,TRBV6-6,TRBJ1-5,TGTGCCAGCAGTTACCAGGGTGGTGTCAATCAGCCCCAGCATTTT,CASSYQGGVNQPQHF
NA,NA,TRBV4-2,TRBJ1-1,TGTGCCAGCAGCCAAGTGTCGGGGAAAGGGAGTGAAGCTTTCTTT,CASSQVSGKGSEAFF
NA,NA,TRBV14,TRBJ1-1,TGTGCCAGCAGCCAAGAATTGAAGGGGTCGGAAGCTTTCTTT,CASSQELKGSEAFF
NA,NA,TRBV18,TRBJ1-2,TGTGCCAGCTCACCACGTGGGGAGGGGCACTATGGCTACACCTTC,CASSPRGEGHYGYTF
NA,NA,TRBV7-2,TRBJ1-2,TGTGCCAGCACCCAAACAGTGACCGGTTTCTATGGCTACACCTTC,CASTQTVTGFYGYTF
NA,TRBD1,TRBV27,TRBJ1-2,TGTGCCAGCAGTTTTAGGGGCGGACAGGCCTATGGCTACACCTTC,CASSFRGGQAYGYTF
NA,NA,TRBV6-1,TRBJ2-7,TGTGCCAGCAGTGAAGGGCAGGGTAACTACGAGCAGTACTTC,CASSEGQGNYEQYF
NA,NA,TRBV7-9,TRBJ2-5,TGTGCCAGCAGCTTAACTAGCATCGGGACCCAGTACTTC,CASSLTSIGTQYF
NA,TRBD1,TRBV18,TRBJ2-7,TGTGCCAGCTCCCAGCCCACCAAGGGACAGGGGGCGCGGGAGCAGTACTTC,CASSQPTKGQGAREQYF
NA,TRBD1,TRBV4-2,TRBJ1-1,TGTGCCAGCAGCCAAGGACAGGGGGACACTGAAGCTTTCTTT,CASSQGQGDTEAFF
NA,TRBD1,TRBV4-2,TRBJ2-5,TGTGCCAGCAGCCTGACGACAGGGTCCCAAGAGACCCAGTACTTC,CASSLTTGSQETQYF
NA,TRBD2,TRBV11-3,TRBJ2-5,TGTGCCAGCAGCCGGGGGGAGAGGGAGACCCAGTACTTC,CASSRGERETQYF
NA,NA,TRBV18,TRBJ1-5,TGTGCCAGCTCACCTCAGGACAATCAGCCCCAGCATTTT,CASSPQDNQPQHF
NA,TRBD1,TRBV19,TRBJ1-5,TGTGCCAGTTCCTGGGACAGGGTTAATCAGCCCCAGCATTTT,CASSWDRVNQPQHF
NA,NA,TRBV9,TRBJ2-7,TGTGCCAGCAGCGAGGATGGGACTCACGCCTACGAGCAGTACTTC,CASSEDGTHAYEQYF
NA,NA,TRBV5-1,TRBJ1-1,TGCGCCAGCAGCTCCGGACAGAACACTGAAGCTTTCTTT,CASSSGQNTEAFF
NA,TRBD2,TRBV7-7,TRBJ2-3,TGTGCTAGCAGCGCGGGAGGGGGTCCAGATACGCAGTATTTT,CASSAGGGPDTQYF
NA,TRBD1,TRBV18,TRBJ1-2,TGTGCCAGCGGAACCGGGACAGGGCTTGGCTACACCTTC,CASGTGTGLGYTF
NA,TRBD2,TRBV2,TRBJ2-1,TGTGCCAGCAGCGGGAGGAGGGCTAGCGGGGGGGCTGTACAGTTCTTC,CASSGRRASGGAVQFF
NA,TRBD2,TRBV6-6,TRBJ2-5,TGTGCCAGCGCGACTAGCGGAATCCAAGAGACCCAGTACTTC,CASATSGIQETQYF
NA,NA,TRBV6-5,TRBJ1-1,TGTGCCAGCCGTCCTGATCGGGTGAACACTGAAGCTTTCTTT,CASRPDRVNTEAFF
NA,TRBD1,TRBV19,TRBJ1-3,TGTGCCAGTAGACAAAGACAGGGAGACTCTGGAAACACCATATATTTT,CASRQRQGDSGNTIYF
NA,NA,TRBV4-1,TRBJ2-7,TGCGCCAGCAGCCAAGACCCACAGGGAAAATCCTACGAGCAGTACTTC,CASSQDPQGKSYEQYF